This TCR beta chain was recorded in a study of blood T cell repertoires in COVID-19. Only in-frame clones appear in the TCRdb table, and some are missing; sequencing was by immunoSEQ multiplex PCR. This table has approximately 100,000 clones, roughly 76% appearing once. This TCR came from a human donor in a cohort sampled during active COVID-19. The specimen was peripheral blood.

CDR3 in amino acids: CAWNRGATEAFF. The CDR3 DNA reads as TGTGCCTGGAACAGGGGGGCGACTGAAGCTTTCTTT. The chain is built from TRBV30 and TRBJ1-1; 8 bases map to TRBD1. Germline CDR1 and CDR2: GTSNPN and SVGIG (reference sequence). This CDR3 comprises 12 residues. J lost 5 bases, V lost 4 bases, and 3 bases had no gene match.